Sequencing of this T cell receptor (beta chain) was carried out in a study of tumor and adjacent non-tumor tissue in lung cancer (dated by TCRdb to 2016 to 2019). Concerning the study at large: The cohort included around twelve adenocarcinoma, a couple of squamous cell carcinoma and 1 small cell lung cancer patients. The roughly 15 enrolled patients, of whom roughly 10 were men and 5 were women, were aged 31 to 76 years and were diagnosed with TNM stage I to III disease. In total, sequencing yielded 95 million to 150 million productive TCRbeta reads, which works out to an average of about 3.9 million reads per sample. Using bulk TCRbeta repertoires from over twelve lung cancer patients, the study set lung tumor tissue side by side with matched distant non-tumor lung tissue. TCRbeta CDR3 sequencing was performed on thirty paired specimens, with one tumor sample and one normal lung sample collected per patient.

The germline V gene gives CDR1 as SGHNT and CDR2 as YENEEA. Including cysteine and phenylalanine, the CDR3 has 13 amino acids. Only the CDR3 DNA stays, 39 bases, in frame from base 1. With respect to this clonotype: There is no known antigen for this receptor. The junction shows a germline mismatch at one end, possibly a read error.

Library preparation was by multiplex PCR. The listed sequencing device is Illumina HiSeq 2500. TCRbeta libraries were constructed through three rounds of nested PCR with primers (Table S4) according to protocols modified from ARM-PCR. Before sequencing, PCR products of 200-500 bp were excised from the gel and purified with the QIAquick gel extraction kit. Turning to the authors' computational methods: Trimmomatic was used to clean the reads, FLASH was used to merge the reads into complete CDR3 sequences, and MiTCR was used to assign the reads to V(D)J germline segments. VDJtools was used to compute clonal diversity as the inverse Simpson's index. A read counted as productive if the sequence was in-frame and lacked a premature stop codon. TCRdb applied fastp at Q25 and MiXCR to the public reads, then kept only in-frame beta chains. Every CDR3 protein is listed once, alongside the most common genes and DNA of its rows. In this record, the V and J calls reflect TCRdb's handling and not the investigators' own analysis. A total of fewer than 130,000 distinct CDR3 sequences appear in this sample, over 70% of them only once. 20% to 25% of the sample lies in the top ten.

The full study reports these points: Only about 16 patients were included in the cohort, and the need for larger samples and more detailed clinical data was noted by the authors. The sequencing platform is not named in the methods, and unique molecular identifiers are not mentioned. The top 100 clones accounted for a significantly larger cumulative portion of the repertoire in normal lung than in tumor tissue. Tumor tissue showed significantly greater TCR diversity (inverse Simpson) than normal lung tissue (approximately 400 vs 170, P = 0.0075, Mann-Whitney U test). Peripheral blood was not sequenced, so blood TCRbeta repertoires were not examined in the lung cancer patients of the study. TCR diversity was significantly higher in younger patients, and higher tumor TCR diversity was associated with shorter overall and disease-free survival.

Bulk unsorted tissue served as the source for RNA extraction, and RNA quality was assessed using a NanoDrop ND-1000 and an Agilent 2100. Donors were newly diagnosed lung cancer patients admitted for thoracic surgery in China between August and November 2014, without prior chemotherapy. Anyone who had undergone radiotherapy or chemotherapy before, or who had another cancer at the same time, was left out of the study. Pieces of surgical tissue measuring roughly 1-2 cm3 were kept in RNAlater solution and stored at -80 degrees C until use. Source material: lung tumor tissue. The receptor was isolated from a man aged 70 or older with non-small cell lung cancer. The V and J segments used are TRBV11-3 and TRBJ1-1; the D gene is possibly TRBD1, with 5 bases matching. In nucleotides, the sequence is TGTACCAGCAGCTTCAGGGTGAACACTGTAACTTTCTTT. This translates into CTSSFRVNTVTFF.